The present T cell receptor beta chain was sequenced within a study of T cell repertoires in cytomegalovirus infection. Study information: CMV epitopes, recently identified HLA-C-restricted and well-studied HLA-B-restricted, were used. Matching HLA type, along with CMV infection, was indicated by public TCR beta signatures. The study's findings and limits: In two of eight donors, the top clonotype was HLA-C-restricted CMV-specific. Totalled public TCR beta family frequency picked out people who carried CMV plus the relevant HLA.

The germline V gene encodes CDR1 MGHRA and CDR2 YSYEKL. The CDR3 runs to 12 residues. The ends were cut back, 3 bases at V and 8 bases at J, with 10 bases in the middle. Points on this clonotype: The antigen is unknown.

MiXCR was run by TCRdb on the reads, yielding one entry per CDR3 protein. The sample has around 430,000 distinct CDR3 sequences, roughly 43% seen once. The sequence was collected from a human donor in good health (CMV status not recorded). Some clones in this sample may be carry-over from other donors' samples. The chain carries TRBV4-1 and TRBJ1-1; no definite D call. Source: cultured PBMCs, taken from culture after CMV antigen stimulation. CDR3 nucleotides: TGCGCCAGCAGCCAGGATCCTCGAGAAGCTTTCTTT. Protein: CASSQDPREAFF.